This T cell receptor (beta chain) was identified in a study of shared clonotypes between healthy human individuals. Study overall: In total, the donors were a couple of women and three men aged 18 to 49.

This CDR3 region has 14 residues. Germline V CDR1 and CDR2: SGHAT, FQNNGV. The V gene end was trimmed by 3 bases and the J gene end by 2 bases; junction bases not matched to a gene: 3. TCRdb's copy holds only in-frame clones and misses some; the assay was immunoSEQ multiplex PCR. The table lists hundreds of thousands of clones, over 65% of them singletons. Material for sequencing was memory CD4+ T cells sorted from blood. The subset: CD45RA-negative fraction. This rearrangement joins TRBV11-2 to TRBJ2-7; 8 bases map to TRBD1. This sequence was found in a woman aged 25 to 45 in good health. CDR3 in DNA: TGTGCCAGCAGCTTCGGACAGGGTCCCTACGAGCAGTACTTC. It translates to CASSFGQGPYEQYF.